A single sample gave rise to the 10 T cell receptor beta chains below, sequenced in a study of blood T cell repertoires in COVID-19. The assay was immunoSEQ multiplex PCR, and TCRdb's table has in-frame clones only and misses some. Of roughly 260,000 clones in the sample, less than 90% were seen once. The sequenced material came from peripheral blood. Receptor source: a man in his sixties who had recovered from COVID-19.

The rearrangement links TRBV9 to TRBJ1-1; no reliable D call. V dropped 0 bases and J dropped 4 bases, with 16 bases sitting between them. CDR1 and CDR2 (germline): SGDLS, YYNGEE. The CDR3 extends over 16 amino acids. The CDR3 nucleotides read TGTGCCAGCAGCGTAGCGGAACGGACTCGGGGCACTGAAGCTTTCTTT. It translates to CASSVAERTRGTEAFF.

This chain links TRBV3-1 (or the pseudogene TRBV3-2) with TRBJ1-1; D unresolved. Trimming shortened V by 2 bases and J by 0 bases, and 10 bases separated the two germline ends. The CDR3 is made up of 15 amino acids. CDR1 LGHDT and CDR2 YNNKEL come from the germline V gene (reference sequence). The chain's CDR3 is CASSQKRSMNTEAFF. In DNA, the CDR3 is TGTGCCAGCAGCCAAAAGCGTTCAATGAACACTGAAGCTTTCTTT.

The CDR3 spells CASSYGLADLETQYF. CDR3 DNA: TGTGCCAGCAGCTATGGACTAGCGGATTTGGAGACCCAGTACTTC. This chain connects TRBV3-1 (or the pseudogene TRBV3-2) to TRBJ2-5, with 10 bases fitting TRBD2. V lost 5 bases and J lost 5; bases outside the gene matches: 8. Germline CDR1 LGHDT, CDR2 YNNKEL (reference sequence). There are 15 residues in the CDR3.

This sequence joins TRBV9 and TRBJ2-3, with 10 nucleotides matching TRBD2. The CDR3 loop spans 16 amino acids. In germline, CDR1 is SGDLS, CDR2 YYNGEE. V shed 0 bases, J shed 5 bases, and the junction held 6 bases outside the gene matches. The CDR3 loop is CASSVAERGGGDTQYF. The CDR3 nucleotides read TGTGCCAGCAGCGTAGCTGAGCGGGGGGGCGGAGATACGCAGTATTTT.

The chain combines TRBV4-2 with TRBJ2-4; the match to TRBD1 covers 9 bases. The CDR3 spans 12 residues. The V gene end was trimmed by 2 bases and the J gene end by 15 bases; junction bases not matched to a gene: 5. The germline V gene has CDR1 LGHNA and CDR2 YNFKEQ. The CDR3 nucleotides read TGTGCCAGCAGCCAAACCGGGACAGGGATGTACTTC. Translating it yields CASSQTGTGMYF.

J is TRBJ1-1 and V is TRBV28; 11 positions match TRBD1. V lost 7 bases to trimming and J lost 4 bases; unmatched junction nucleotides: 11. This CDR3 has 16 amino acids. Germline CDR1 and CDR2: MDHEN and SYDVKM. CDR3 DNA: TGTGCCAGCAACCACCGGACAGGGGGCAGGGGCACTGAAGCTTTCTTT. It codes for CASNHRTGGRGTEAFF.

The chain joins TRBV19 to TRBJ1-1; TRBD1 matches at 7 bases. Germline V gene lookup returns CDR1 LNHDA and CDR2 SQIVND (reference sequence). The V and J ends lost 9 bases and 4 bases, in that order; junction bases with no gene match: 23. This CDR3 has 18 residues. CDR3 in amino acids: CASQTLRNRGIGVTEAFF. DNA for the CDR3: TGTGCCAGCCAGACCCTCCGAAACAGGGGAATTGGGGTCACTGAAGCTTTCTTT.

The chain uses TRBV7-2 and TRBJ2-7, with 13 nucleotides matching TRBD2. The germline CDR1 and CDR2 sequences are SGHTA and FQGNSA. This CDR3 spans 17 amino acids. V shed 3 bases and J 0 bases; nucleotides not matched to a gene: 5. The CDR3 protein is CASSLGLAGNPSYEQYF. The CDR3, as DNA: TGTGCCAGCAGCTTGGGACTAGCGGGGAACCCCTCCTACGAGCAGTACTTC.

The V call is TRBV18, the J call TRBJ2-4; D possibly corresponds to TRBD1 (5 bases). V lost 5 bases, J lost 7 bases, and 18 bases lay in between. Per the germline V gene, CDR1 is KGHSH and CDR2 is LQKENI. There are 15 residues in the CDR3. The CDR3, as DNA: TGTGCCAGCTCAGAATACTCTCAGGGTATGAACATTCAGTACTTC. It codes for CASSEYSQGMNIQYF.

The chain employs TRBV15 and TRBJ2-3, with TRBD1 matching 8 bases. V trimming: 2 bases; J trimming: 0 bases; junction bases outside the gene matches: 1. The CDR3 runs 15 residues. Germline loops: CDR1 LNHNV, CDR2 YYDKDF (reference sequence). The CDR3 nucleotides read TGTGCCACCAGCAGACGGACAGGGAGCACAGATACGCAGTATTTT. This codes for CATSRRTGSTDTQYF.